A selection of T cell receptor beta chains follows, all from one sample in a study of T cell responses to AZD1222 COVID-19 vaccine. The repertoire was sequenced with immunoSEQ multiplex PCR; TCRdb's copy has only in-frame clones and lacks some. The data contain 100,000 to 150,000 clones, more than 85% of them singletons. This material consisted of peripheral blood, taken on day 0 of MenACWY control vaccination. The receptors here all came from an adult in good health. The CDR3 runs from the conserved cysteine through the conserved F or W. D genes are given only for firm matches. Size values are once, few and many counts, or a class for expanded clones, and some rows have none.

clone_size: -
j_call: TRBJ2-5
d_call: TRBD2
v_call: TRBV11-2
cdr3_nt: TGTGCCAGCAGCAACAGACGGACTAGCGGGATACAAGAGACCCAGTACTTC
cdr3_aa: CASSNRRTSGIQETQYF

clone_size: once
j_call: TRBJ2-7
d_call: -
v_call: TRBV7-8
cdr3_nt: TGTGCCACCACCCCCGGGATAGAGGTCTACGAGCAGTACTTC
cdr3_aa: CATTPGIEVYEQYF

clone_size: -
j_call: TRBJ1-2
d_call: -
v_call: TRBV7-2
cdr3_nt: TGTGCCAGCAGCCGTCAGGGGCAGGGCTATGGCTACACCTTC
cdr3_aa: CASSRQGQGYGYTF

clone_size: -
j_call: TRBJ2-3
d_call: TRBD1
v_call: TRBV7-8
cdr3_nt: TGTGCCAGCAGCCCGCGACCGGGACAGAGCACAGATACGCAGTATTTT
cdr3_aa: CASSPRPGQSTDTQYF

clone_size: -
j_call: TRBJ2-1
d_call: -
v_call: TRBV12-5
cdr3_nt: TGTGCTAGTTTGGGGATATCGGGAGAGACCCCGAGCTCCTACAATGAGCAGTTCTTC
cdr3_aa: CASLGISGETPSSYNEQFF

clone_size: -
j_call: TRBJ2-1
d_call: -
v_call: TRBV2
cdr3_nt: TGTGCCAGCAGTGTCTCCCGGACTACCAATGAGCAGTTCTTC
cdr3_aa: CASSVSRTTNEQFF

clone_size: -
j_call: TRBJ1-1
d_call: TRBD1
v_call: TRBV6-4
cdr3_nt: TGTGCCAGCAGACAATTTGGACAGGCGAGTGAAGCTTTCTTT
cdr3_aa: CASRQFGQASEAFF

clone_size: -
j_call: TRBJ2-7
d_call: TRBD1
v_call: TRBV27
cdr3_nt: TGTGCCAGCAGCCCAGGGACAGGTTACGAGCAGTACTTC
cdr3_aa: CASSPGTGYEQYF

clone_size: -
j_call: TRBJ2-7
d_call: TRBD2
v_call: TRBV28
cdr3_nt: TGTGCCAGCAGTTCTCTTGCGGGAGGCGCCTACGAGCAGTACTTC
cdr3_aa: CASSSLAGGAYEQYF

clone_size: -
j_call: TRBJ2-7
d_call: -
v_call: TRBV28
cdr3_nt: TGTGCCAGCAGTTTGGTTGTGGGGTCCTATTTCTTC
cdr3_aa: CASSLVVGSYFF

clone_size: -
j_call: TRBJ2-7
d_call: -
v_call: TRBV5-1
cdr3_nt: TGCGCCAGCAGCTTGGGGAGTAGCTACGAGCAGTACTTC
cdr3_aa: CASSLGSSYEQYF

clone_size: -
j_call: TRBJ1-1
d_call: TRBD1
v_call: TRBV5-1
cdr3_nt: TGCGCCAGCAGCACAGGACAGGGCAGGACTGAAGCTTTCTTT
cdr3_aa: CASSTGQGRTEAFF

clone_size: -
j_call: TRBJ2-2
d_call: -
v_call: TRBV18
cdr3_nt: TGTGCCAGCTCACCAGGGGTTCCCACCGGGGAGCTGTTTTTT
cdr3_aa: CASSPGVPTGELFF

clone_size: -
j_call: TRBJ1-6
d_call: -
v_call: TRBV6-6
cdr3_nt: TGTGCCAGCAGTTACGGGGCAGATTCACCCCTCCACTTT
cdr3_aa: CASSYGADSPLHF

clone_size: -
j_call: TRBJ2-1
d_call: TRBD2
v_call: TRBV5-1
cdr3_nt: TGCGCCAGCGGGGAGCGGGAGGTCTGGAATGAGCAGTTCTTC
cdr3_aa: CASGEREVWNEQFF

clone_size: -
j_call: TRBJ1-1
d_call: -
v_call: TRBV7-9
cdr3_nt: TGTGCCAGCAGTAGCCAGGGGTTAGACACTGAAGCTTTCTTT
cdr3_aa: CASSSQGLDTEAFF

clone_size: -
j_call: TRBJ1-2
d_call: -
v_call: TRBV12-3/TRBV12-4
cdr3_nt: TGTGCCAGCAGTTCTGGGTATGGCTACACCTTC
cdr3_aa: CASSSGYGYTF

clone_size: once
j_call: TRBJ2-7
d_call: -
v_call: TRBV11-3
cdr3_nt: TGTGCCAGCAGCTTAGATAGCGAGCAGTACTTC
cdr3_aa: CASSLDSEQYF

clone_size: -
j_call: TRBJ1-1
d_call: -
v_call: TRBV24-1
cdr3_nt: TGTGCCACCAGTCGTGGCACTGAAGCTTTCTTT
cdr3_aa: CATSRGTEAFF

clone_size: -
j_call: TRBJ2-7
d_call: TRBD1
v_call: TRBV6-5
cdr3_nt: TGTGCCAGCAGTTACGCCGGGACAGGGCTCTCCTACGAGCAGTACTTC
cdr3_aa: CASSYAGTGLSYEQYF

clone_size: -
j_call: TRBJ1-6
d_call: TRBD1
v_call: TRBV11-3
cdr3_nt: TGTGCCAGCAGCAAACGGGACAGGGTCGAATCACCCCTCCACTTT
cdr3_aa: CASSKRDRVESPLHF

clone_size: -
j_call: TRBJ1-2
d_call: -
v_call: TRBV7-2
cdr3_nt: TGTGCCAGCAGCTTTCCTCCGGGGCTGGGTGGCTATGGCTACACCTTC
cdr3_aa: CASSFPPGLGGYGYTF

clone_size: few
j_call: TRBJ1-6
d_call: -
v_call: TRBV19
cdr3_nt: TGTGCCAGTAGTATAAGGCCCCGGAGCTCCTATAATTCACCCCTCCACTTT
cdr3_aa: CASSIRPRSSYNSPLHF

clone_size: -
j_call: TRBJ2-7
d_call: -
v_call: TRBV18
cdr3_nt: TGTGCCAGCTCACCACCGGCTCTTGGGGGCTCCTACGAGCAGTACTTC
cdr3_aa: CASSPPALGGSYEQYF

clone_size: -
j_call: TRBJ2-5
d_call: TRBD2
v_call: TRBV14
cdr3_nt: TGTGCCAGCAGCCAAGGCCTAGCGGGGATAAAGACCCAGTACTTC
cdr3_aa: CASSQGLAGIKTQYF

clone_size: -
j_call: TRBJ2-1
d_call: TRBD2
v_call: TRBV20-1
cdr3_nt: TGCAGTGCTAGTTATTATAGCGGGGTTTCCTACAATGAGCAGTTCTTC
cdr3_aa: CSASYYSGVSYNEQFF

clone_size: few
j_call: TRBJ1-2
d_call: TRBD1
v_call: TRBV5-6
cdr3_nt: TGTGCCAGCAAGCCGGGACAGGGGGTCTATGGCTACACCTTC
cdr3_aa: CASKPGQGVYGYTF

clone_size: -
j_call: TRBJ1-1
d_call: -
v_call: TRBV4-2
cdr3_nt: TGTGCCAGCAGCCAAGATGGTGTCCCCAGGGCGGAGAACACTGAAGCTTTCTTT
cdr3_aa: CASSQDGVPRAENTEAFF

clone_size: once
j_call: TRBJ2-1
d_call: -
v_call: TRBV9
cdr3_nt: TGTGCCAGCAGCGTAGAGAACAATGAGCAGTTCTTC
cdr3_aa: CASSVENNEQFF

clone_size: -
j_call: TRBJ2-2
d_call: -
v_call: TRBV9
cdr3_nt: TGTGCCAGCAGCGTAGGGTCTTCCCCCAATGCCGGGGAGCTGTTTTTT
cdr3_aa: CASSVGSSPNAGELFF

clone_size: -
j_call: TRBJ2-3
d_call: -
v_call: TRBV5-4
cdr3_nt: TGTGCCAGCAGGCAGCAGGGGGGCGATACGCAGTATTTT
cdr3_aa: CASRQQGGDTQYF

clone_size: -
j_call: TRBJ1-3
d_call: -
v_call: TRBV21-1
cdr3_nt: TGTGCCAGCAGCAATAGAGACAGGCACGGAAACACCATATATTTT
cdr3_aa: CASSNRDRHGNTIYF

clone_size: -
j_call: TRBJ2-7
d_call: TRBD1
v_call: TRBV4-2
cdr3_nt: TGTGCCAGCAGCCAACCTCCGGGACAGGGAGGCTACGAGCAGTACTTC
cdr3_aa: CASSQPPGQGGYEQYF

clone_size: once
j_call: TRBJ1-6
d_call: -
v_call: TRBV4-1
cdr3_nt: TGCGCCAGCAGCCAAGAAGAGGGCTTATATTCACCCCTCCACTTT
cdr3_aa: CASSQEEGLYSPLHF

clone_size: -
j_call: TRBJ1-6
d_call: -
v_call: TRBV3-1/TRBV3-2
cdr3_nt: TGTGCCAGCAGCCCTGCCGGGGTAGGGAATTCACCCCTCCACTTT
cdr3_aa: CASSPAGVGNSPLHF

clone_size: few
j_call: TRBJ2-1
d_call: -
v_call: TRBV29-1
cdr3_nt: TGCAGCGTGGAGGACTACAATGAGCAGTTCTTC
cdr3_aa: CSVEDYNEQFF

clone_size: -
j_call: TRBJ1-1
d_call: -
v_call: TRBV6-5
cdr3_nt: TGTGCCAGCAGGGTGACAGACGAAAACACTGAAGCTTTCTTT
cdr3_aa: CASRVTDENTEAFF

clone_size: -
j_call: TRBJ2-5
d_call: -
v_call: TRBV30
cdr3_nt: TGTGCCTGGAGTGTACGAGGGTTGTACGAGACCCAGTACTTC
cdr3_aa: CAWSVRGLYETQYF

clone_size: -
j_call: TRBJ1-1
d_call: -
v_call: TRBV5-4
cdr3_nt: TGTGCCAGCAGCTTGGTACAGGGCGGTTACACTGAAGCTTTCTTT
cdr3_aa: CASSLVQGGYTEAFF

clone_size: -
j_call: TRBJ2-3
d_call: TRBD2
v_call: TRBV27
cdr3_nt: TGTGCCAGCAGTGGGACTAGCGGGAGGAGTGATACGCAGTATTTT
cdr3_aa: CASSGTSGRSDTQYF

clone_size: -
j_call: TRBJ1-5
d_call: TRBD1
v_call: TRBV15
cdr3_nt: TGTGCCACCAGCAGGGGTAAGAACGGGACAGCTAATCAGCCCCAGCATTTT
cdr3_aa: CATSRGKNGTANQPQHF

clone_size: -
j_call: TRBJ1-2
d_call: TRBD1
v_call: TRBV5-4
cdr3_nt: TGTGCCAGCAGCTCGGGGGACAGGGAGCATGGCTACACCTTC
cdr3_aa: CASSSGDREHGYTF

clone_size: -
j_call: TRBJ1-1
d_call: -
v_call: TRBV20-1
cdr3_nt: TGCAGTGCTAGAGCCGGGAGCCGGGCTTTCTTT
cdr3_aa: CSARAGSRAFF

clone_size: -
j_call: TRBJ1-6
d_call: -
v_call: TRBV11-2
cdr3_nt: TGTGCCAGCAGCCCAGAGGGGTCGGGTAATTCACCCCTCCACTTT
cdr3_aa: CASSPEGSGNSPLHF

clone_size: once
j_call: TRBJ1-1
d_call: TRBD1
v_call: TRBV9
cdr3_nt: TGTGCCAGCAGCGCCACAGGGGGCTCGACGCGCACTGAAGCTTTCTTT
cdr3_aa: CASSATGGSTRTEAFF

clone_size: -
j_call: TRBJ1-1
d_call: -
v_call: TRBV7-9
cdr3_nt: TGTGCCAGCAGCCCGGTAGTGGGGAACACTGAAGCTTTCTTT
cdr3_aa: CASSPVVGNTEAFF

clone_size: once
j_call: TRBJ1-5
d_call: -
v_call: TRBV2
cdr3_nt: TGTGCCAGCAGTGACGACACCTATAGCAATCAGCCCCAGCATTTT
cdr3_aa: CASSDDTYSNQPQHF

clone_size: -
j_call: TRBJ1-3
d_call: -
v_call: TRBV18
cdr3_nt: TGTGCCAGCTCACTAACGCTGGGAGGGCTCTCTGGAAACACCATATATTTT
cdr3_aa: CASSLTLGGLSGNTIYF

clone_size: -
j_call: TRBJ2-5
d_call: -
v_call: TRBV11-3
cdr3_nt: TGTGCCAGCAGCTTAGGAGGGAAGAGCGGGGAGACCCAGTACTTC
cdr3_aa: CASSLGGKSGETQYF

clone_size: -
j_call: TRBJ2-3
d_call: -
v_call: TRBV21-1
cdr3_nt: TGTGCCAGCAGCAAAAGGACTAGCGGGATCAGTACCAGCCAAAAAGCAGATACGCAGTATTTT
cdr3_aa: CASSKRTSGISTSQKADTQYF